This T cell receptor beta chain came from a study of early T cells in non-severe SARS-CoV-2 infection. Study-level background: From unsorted whole blood, bulk RNA was sequenced, and the chains remained unpaired. Study-wide results and caveats: VDJdb matching favored anti-spike CD8 responses, missing private and CD4 specificities.

The sample holds a few counts of this clonotype. What it binds is not known. There are 15 residues in the CDR3. J lost 2 bases, V lost 5 bases, and 8 bases had no gene match. Germline assignment: CDR1 SGHTA and CDR2 FQGTGA. Molecules of cDNA were individually given unique molecular identifiers that were attached to them. TCRdb passed the 5' RACE reads through MiXCR, listing each CDR3 protein once. The sample holds over 50,000 distinct CDR3 sequences, around 9.9% seen once. This TCR came from an adult who was a healthcare worker with PCR-confirmed SARS-CoV-2 infection or an uninfected control (not recorded which). The specimen was whole blood. The chain links TRBV7-3 to TRBJ2-5; TRBD1 matches 7 bases. The CDR3 reads CASSAGYRGQETQYF. CDR3 sequence (DNA): TGTGCCAGCAGCGCAGGATACAGGGGACAAGAGACCCAGTACTTC. The variable domain in full, completed from reference TRBV7-3 and TRBJ2-5, reads GAGVSQTPSNKVTEKGKYVELRCDPISGHTALYWYRQSLGQGPEFLIYFQGTGAADDSGLPNDRFFAVRPEGSVSTLKIQRTERGDSAVYLCASSAGYRGQETQYFGPGTRLLVL.